This section outlines one T cell receptor (beta chain) sequence together with its context. The CDR3 sequence is 12 residues long. The germline V and J ends were trimmed by 2 bases and 3 bases, with 5 bases remaining between them. Germline V gene lookup returns CDR1 SGHDT and CDR2 YYEEEE. This entry is derived from a study of tumor T cells in aggressive B-cell lymphoma. Profiling relied on immunoSEQ multiplex PCR, and the TCRdb table lists in-frame clones only, not all of them. The table lists just over 3,500 clones, roughly 85% of them singletons, with 3.6% in the top ten. V and J are TRBV5-6 and TRBJ1-1; D is uncertain. Material for sequencing was tumor tissue. The TCR comes from an adult with diffuse large B cell lymphoma. The CDR3 here is CASSFSDTEAFF. As DNA, the CDR3 is TGTGCCAGCAGCTTTTCGGACACTGAAGCTTTCTTT.